This T cell receptor beta chain appears in the sequencing data of a study of blood T cell repertoires in COVID-19 (dated by TCRdb to about 2020). With regard to the full study: The collaborator samples originated in the United States, Italy and Spain and spanned the acute and convalescent phases of COVID-19. The material from the prospective study consisted of cDNA or gDNA derived from T cells, B-cell-depleted T cells, or PBMCs. Subjects who had been exposed to COVID-19, were actively infected with it, or had recovered from it provided the deeply sampled blood TCRbeta repertoires that made up the dataset. A freely available public database, intended as a resource for researchers studying the immune response to SARS-CoV-2, is where the repertoires were released. The samples were drawn from two sources: the first 160 participants of the ongoing ImmuneRACE study, and 1,200 or so subjects contributed by 6 global collaborators. A de-identified subject ID, COVID-19 status, age in years and sex were almost always included in the sample metadata. Where available, HLA class I and class II types were taken from metadata supplied by the sample provider and were not determined by assay-based typing. General conclusions and limits of the study: Clinical and demographic metadata were provided uncurated, with the amount varying by source and participant.

Whole blood was collected in K2EDTA tubes by collaborating institutions according to the institutions' own protocols. Collaborator samples were shipped for TCRbeta analysis as frozen whole blood, isolated PBMCs, or DNA extracted from either sample type. Based on the germline V gene, the CDR1 and CDR2 sequences are SQVTM and ANQGSEA. Inclusive of the bounding cysteine and phenylalanine, the CDR3 is 11 residues long. Only the CDR3 DNA stays, 33 bases, in frame from base 1. Relative to germline, V is 8 bases shorter and J is 8 bases shorter, with 12 bases between their ends. The immunoSEQ Assay, a bias-controlled multiplex PCR, was used to amplify TCRbeta CDR3 regions from genomic DNA. In the paper's pipeline: Within the assay, amplification of reference gene primers was used to estimate how many nucleated cells each sample contained. To quantify the absolute abundance of each unique TCRbeta CDR3 rearrangement, sequence reads were collapsed and filtered. For each sample, productive Simpson clonality was calculated by taking the square root of Simpson's diversity index across productive rearrangements. Entries here come from immuneACCESS through TCRdb and include only in-frame sequences with V and J called. Some clones fail to appear in such tables; in the studies checked, an unresolved V gene covers under half of the shortfall, and the cause of the remainder is unknown. Clone size and the V and J calls come from that table; the DNA yielded D and trimming. In all, the sample holds about 140,000 clones, and more than 70% of those were seen once. The ten largest make up under 12% of the sample.

To note about this clone: Its target antigen remains unknown. Per-base quality was not reported, and no clone a single base away is much larger than it.

This clonotype was sampled from a man aged 50 or older with active or convalescent COVID-19. Recombination connected TRBV29-1 to TRBJ1-4, with the D gene not clear enough to name. The specimen was peripheral blood. The CDR3 reads as follows: CSPPGGEKLFF. In nucleotides, the sequence is TGCAGCCCTCCCGGAGGGGAAAAACTGTTTTTT.